The subject of this entry is one T cell receptor (beta chain). Under the authors' procedure: Estimation of nucleated cell counts relied on the amplification of reference gene primers. Profiling relied on immunoSEQ multiplex PCR, and the TCRdb table lists in-frame clones only, not all of them. V, J and clone size reflect that table, while D and trimming were determined from the DNA. The sample has a few hundred thousand clones; 85% to 90% are singletons. The CDR3 length is 14 residues. V gave up 8 bases and J gave up 2 bases, with 13 bases separating them. Germline V CDR1 and CDR2: MDHEN, SYDVKM. The data derive from a study of blood T cell repertoires in COVID-19. For the study at large: The analysed material was cDNA or gDNA that came from T cells, B-cell-depleted T cells, or PBMCs.

Two consecutive negative NP/OP PCR tests, clearance, or resolved symptoms defined Cohort 3 recovery. This clonotype was sampled from a man younger than 45 who had recovered from COVID-19. Sequenced input: PBMCs or T cells enriched from blood (not recorded which). V usage is TRBV28 and J usage is TRBJ1-5; no firm D call. Here the CDR3 reads CASAHPIGNQPQHF. In DNA form, the CDR3 reads TGTGCCAGCGCCCATCCTATAGGCAATCAGCCCCAGCATTTT.